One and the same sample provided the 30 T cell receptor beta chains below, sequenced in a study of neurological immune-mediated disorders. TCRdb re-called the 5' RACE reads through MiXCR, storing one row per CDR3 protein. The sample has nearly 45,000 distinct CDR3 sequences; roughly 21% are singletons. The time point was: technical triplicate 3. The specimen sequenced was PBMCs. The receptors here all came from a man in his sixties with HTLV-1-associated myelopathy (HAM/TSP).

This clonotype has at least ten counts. In DNA form, the CDR3 reads TGCGCCAGCAGCCAAGCCGCGGGAGGTTCCTCCTACGAGCAGTACTTC. Encoded protein: CASSQAAGGSSYEQYF. The chain links TRBV4-1 to TRBJ2-7; 8 bases map to TRBD2. V shed 1 base and J 0 bases; nucleotides not matched to a gene: 5. CDR3 length: 16 residues. Germline assignment: CDR1 MGHRA and CDR2 YSYEKL.

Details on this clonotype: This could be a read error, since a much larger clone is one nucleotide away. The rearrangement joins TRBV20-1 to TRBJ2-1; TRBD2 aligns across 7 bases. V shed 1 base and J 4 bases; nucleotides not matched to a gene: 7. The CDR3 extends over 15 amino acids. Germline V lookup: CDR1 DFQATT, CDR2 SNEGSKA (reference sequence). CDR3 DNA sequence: TGCAGTGCTAGAGTTACGGTGGGGGGGTACAATGAGCAGTTCTTC. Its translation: CSARVTVGGYNEQFF.

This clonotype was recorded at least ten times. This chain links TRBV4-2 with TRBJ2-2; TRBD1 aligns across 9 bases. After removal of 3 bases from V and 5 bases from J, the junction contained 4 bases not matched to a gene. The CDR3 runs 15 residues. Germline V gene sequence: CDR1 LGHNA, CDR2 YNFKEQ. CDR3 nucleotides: TGTGCCAGCAGCCAGGGACAGGGAAAAACCGGGGAGCTGTTTTTT. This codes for CASSQGQGKTGELFF.

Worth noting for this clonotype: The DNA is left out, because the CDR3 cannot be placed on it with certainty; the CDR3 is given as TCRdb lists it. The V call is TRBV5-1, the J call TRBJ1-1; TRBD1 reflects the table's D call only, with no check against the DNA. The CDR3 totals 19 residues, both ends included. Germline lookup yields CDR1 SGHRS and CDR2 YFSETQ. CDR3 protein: CASSFYICSAGQVNTEAFF.

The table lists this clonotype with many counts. The CDR3 DNA follows: TGCAGTGCAGGGAGTAGTCCAGATACGCAGTATTTT. It translates to CSAGSSPDTQYF. The chain links TRBV20-1 to TRBJ2-3, with D perhaps TRBD2 (5 bases). Deletions cut 6 bases from V and 4 bases from J, with 11 bases between. The CDR3 covers 12 residues. The V gene's germline CDR1 is DFQATT and CDR2 SNEGSKA (reference sequence).

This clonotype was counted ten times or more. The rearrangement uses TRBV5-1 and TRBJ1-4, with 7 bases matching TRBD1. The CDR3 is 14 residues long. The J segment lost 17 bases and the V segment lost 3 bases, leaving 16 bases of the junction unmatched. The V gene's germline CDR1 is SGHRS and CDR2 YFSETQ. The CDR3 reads CASSSGTDPLPLFF. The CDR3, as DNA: TGCGCCAGCAGCTCAGGGACAGACCCGCTCCCCCTTTTTTTT. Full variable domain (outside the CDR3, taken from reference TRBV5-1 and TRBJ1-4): KAGVTQTPRYLIKTRGQQVTLSCSPISGHRSVSWYQQTPGQGLQFLFEYFSETQRNKGNFPGRFSGRQFSNSRSEMNVSTLELGDSALYLCASSSGTDPLPLFFGSGTQLSVL.

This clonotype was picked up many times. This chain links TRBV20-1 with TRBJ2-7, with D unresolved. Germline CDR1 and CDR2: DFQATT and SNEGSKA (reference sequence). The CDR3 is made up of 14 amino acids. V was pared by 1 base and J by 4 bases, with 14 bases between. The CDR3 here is CSARVGAPPYEQYF. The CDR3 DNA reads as TGCAGTGCTAGAGTCGGCGCCCCCCCTTACGAGCAGTACTTC.

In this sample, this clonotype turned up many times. CDR3 sequence reads: CASSFGTGAETQYF. In nucleotides, the CDR3 is TGTGCCAGCAGTTTCGGGACAGGGGCAGAGACCCAGTACTTC. This chain connects TRBV12-3 or TRBV12-4 to TRBJ2-5, with 10 bases aligning to TRBD1. With 3 bases clipped from V and 4 bases from J, the junction kept 2 bases outside the gene matches. This CDR3 region has 14 residues.

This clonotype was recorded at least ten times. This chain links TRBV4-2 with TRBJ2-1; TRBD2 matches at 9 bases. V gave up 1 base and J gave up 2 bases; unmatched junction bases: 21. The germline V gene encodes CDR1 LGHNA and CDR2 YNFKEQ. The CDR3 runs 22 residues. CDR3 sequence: CASSQGLSLLGGREAPYNEQFF. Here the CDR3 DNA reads TGTGCCAGCAGCCAAGGGTTGTCATTATTGGGCGGGAGGGAGGCTCCCTACAATGAGCAGTTCTTC.

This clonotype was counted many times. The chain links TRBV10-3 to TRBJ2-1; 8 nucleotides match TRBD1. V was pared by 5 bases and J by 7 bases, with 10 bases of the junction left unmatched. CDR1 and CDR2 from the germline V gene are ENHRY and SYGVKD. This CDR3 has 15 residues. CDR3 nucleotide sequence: TGTGCCATCAGTCCCGGGACAGGCCTAGGGAATGAGCAGTTCTTC. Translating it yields CAISPGTGLGNEQFF.

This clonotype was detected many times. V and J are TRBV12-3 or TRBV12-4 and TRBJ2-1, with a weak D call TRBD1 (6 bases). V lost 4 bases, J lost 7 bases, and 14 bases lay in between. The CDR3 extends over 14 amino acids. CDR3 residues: CASSSHRQANEQFF. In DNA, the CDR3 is TGTGCCAGCAGTTCTCATCGACAGGCTAATGAGCAGTTCTTC.

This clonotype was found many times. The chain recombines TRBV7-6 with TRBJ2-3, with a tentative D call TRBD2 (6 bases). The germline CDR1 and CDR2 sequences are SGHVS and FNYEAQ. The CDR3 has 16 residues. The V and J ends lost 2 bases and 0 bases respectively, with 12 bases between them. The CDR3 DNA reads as TGTGCCAGCAGCTTATCGGTTGGGGGGAGCACAGATACGCAGTATTTT. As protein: CASSLSVGGSTDTQYF.

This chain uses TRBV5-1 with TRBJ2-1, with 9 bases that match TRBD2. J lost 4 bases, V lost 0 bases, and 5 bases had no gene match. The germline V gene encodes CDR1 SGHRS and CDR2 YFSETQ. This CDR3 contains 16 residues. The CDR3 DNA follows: TGCGCCAGCAGCTTGGCTAGCGGGACATCGTACAATGAGCAGTTCTTC. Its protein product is CASSLASGTSYNEQFF.

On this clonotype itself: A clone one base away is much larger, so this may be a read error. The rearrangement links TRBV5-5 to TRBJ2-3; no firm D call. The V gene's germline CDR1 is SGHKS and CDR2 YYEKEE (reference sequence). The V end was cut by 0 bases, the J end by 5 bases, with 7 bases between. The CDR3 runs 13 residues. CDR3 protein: CASSLGNKDTQYF. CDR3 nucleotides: TGTGCCAGCAGCTTGGGCAATAAAGATACGCAGTATTTT.

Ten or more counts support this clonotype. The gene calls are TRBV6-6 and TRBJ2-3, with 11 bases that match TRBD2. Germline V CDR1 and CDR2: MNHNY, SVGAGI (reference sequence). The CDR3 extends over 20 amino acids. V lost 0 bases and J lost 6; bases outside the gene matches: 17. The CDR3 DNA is TGTGCCAGCAGTTACTCGCCGGGACAGCCCTATAGCGGGAGGGGGGATACGCAGTATTTT. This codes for CASSYSPGQPYSGRGDTQYF.

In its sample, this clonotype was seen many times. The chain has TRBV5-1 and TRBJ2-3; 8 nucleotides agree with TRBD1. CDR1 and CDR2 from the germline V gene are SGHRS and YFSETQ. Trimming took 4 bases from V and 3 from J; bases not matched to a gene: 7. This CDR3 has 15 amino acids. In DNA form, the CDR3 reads TGCGCCAGCAGCCCCTCAGGGGGCTCGACAGATACGCAGTATTTT. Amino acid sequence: CASSPSGGSTDTQYF.

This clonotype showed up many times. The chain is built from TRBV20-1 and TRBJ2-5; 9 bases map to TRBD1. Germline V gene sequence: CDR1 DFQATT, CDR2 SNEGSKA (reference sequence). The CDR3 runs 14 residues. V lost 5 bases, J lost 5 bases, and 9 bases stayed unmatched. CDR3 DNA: TGCAGTGCTGTAAAACAGGGGGCGCGGGAGACCCAGTACTTC. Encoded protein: CSAVKQGARETQYF.

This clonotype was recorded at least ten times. This chain's CDR3 is CASSRQGNSGNTIYF. The CDR3 coding sequence is TGTGCCAGCAGCAGACAGGGGAACTCTGGAAACACCATATATTTT. The V call is TRBV7-9, the J call TRBJ1-3; 8 nucleotides match TRBD1. The junction had 3 bases not matched to a gene; V was cut back by 5 bases and J by 0 bases. The CDR3 runs to 15 residues. From germline, CDR1 is SEHNR and CDR2 FQNEAQ (reference sequence).

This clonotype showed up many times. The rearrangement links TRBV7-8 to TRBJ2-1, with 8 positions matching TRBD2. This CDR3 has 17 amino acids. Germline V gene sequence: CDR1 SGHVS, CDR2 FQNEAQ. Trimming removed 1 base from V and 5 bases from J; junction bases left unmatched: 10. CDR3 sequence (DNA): TGTGCCAGCAGCTTAGGGAGGGCTAGCGGGTACGACAATGAGCAGTTCTTC. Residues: CASSLGRASGYDNEQFF.

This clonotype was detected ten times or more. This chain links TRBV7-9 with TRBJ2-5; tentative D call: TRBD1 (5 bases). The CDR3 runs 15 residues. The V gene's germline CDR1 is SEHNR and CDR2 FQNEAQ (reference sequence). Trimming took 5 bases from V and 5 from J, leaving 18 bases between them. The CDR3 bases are TGTGCCAGCAGCCCCAAACAGGCCGCCCAGGAGACCCAGTACTTC. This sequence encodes CASSPKQAAQETQYF.

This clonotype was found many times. The CDR3 DNA follows: TGTGCCAGCAGCTCCAGGACTGCAGCGGGAGATACGCAGTATTTT. Its translation: CASSSRTAAGDTQYF. The genes are TRBV7-9 and TRBJ2-3; maybe TRBD2 (6 bases). The V gene's germline CDR1 is SEHNR and CDR2 FQNEAQ (reference sequence). Trimming removed 4 bases at V and 5 bases at J, with 16 bases between. This CDR3 is 15 amino acids long.

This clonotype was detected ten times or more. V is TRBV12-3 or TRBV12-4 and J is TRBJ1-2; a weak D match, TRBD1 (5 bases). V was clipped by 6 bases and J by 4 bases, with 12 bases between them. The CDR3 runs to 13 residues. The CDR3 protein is CASRLAGSYGYTF. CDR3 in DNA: TGTGCCAGCAGGTTGGCAGGGTCCTATGGCTACACCTTC.

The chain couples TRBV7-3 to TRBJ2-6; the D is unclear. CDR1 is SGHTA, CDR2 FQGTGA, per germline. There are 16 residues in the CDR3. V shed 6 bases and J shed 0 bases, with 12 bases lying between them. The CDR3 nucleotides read TGTGCCAGCAGTTCGGGCCCGCCCTCTGGGGCCAACGTCCTGACTTTC. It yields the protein CASSSGPPSGANVLTF.

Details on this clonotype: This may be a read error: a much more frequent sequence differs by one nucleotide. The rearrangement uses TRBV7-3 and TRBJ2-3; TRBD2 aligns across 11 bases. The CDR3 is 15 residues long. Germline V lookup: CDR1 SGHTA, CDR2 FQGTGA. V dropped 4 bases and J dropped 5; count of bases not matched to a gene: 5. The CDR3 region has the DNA TGTGCCAGCAGCTCCATAGGACTAGCGGGAGATACGCAGTATTTT. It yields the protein CASSSIGLAGDTQYF.

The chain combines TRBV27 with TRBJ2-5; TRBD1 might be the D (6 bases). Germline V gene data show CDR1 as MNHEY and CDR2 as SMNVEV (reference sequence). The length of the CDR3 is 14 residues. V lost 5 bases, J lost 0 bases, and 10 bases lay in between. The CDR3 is CASSLDRNQETQYF. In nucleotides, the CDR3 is TGTGCCAGCAGTCTAGACAGGAACCAAGAGACCCAGTACTTC.

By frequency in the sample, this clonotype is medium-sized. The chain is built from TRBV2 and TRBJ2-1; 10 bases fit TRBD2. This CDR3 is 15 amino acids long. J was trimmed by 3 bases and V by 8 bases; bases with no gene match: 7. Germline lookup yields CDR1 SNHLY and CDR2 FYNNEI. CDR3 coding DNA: TGTGCCAGCTCCCCTCTAGCGGGAGACTACAATGAGCAGTTCTTC. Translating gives CASSPLAGDYNEQFF.

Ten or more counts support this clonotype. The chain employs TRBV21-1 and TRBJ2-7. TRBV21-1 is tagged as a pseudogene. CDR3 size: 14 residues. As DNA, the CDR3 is TGTGCCAGGGGGAACCTGGACGGCACCTACGAGCAGTACTTC. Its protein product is CARGNLDGTYEQYF.

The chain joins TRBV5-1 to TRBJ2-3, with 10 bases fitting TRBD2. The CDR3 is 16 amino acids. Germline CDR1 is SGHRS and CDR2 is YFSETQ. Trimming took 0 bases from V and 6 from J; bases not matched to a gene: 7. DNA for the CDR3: TGCGCCAGCAGCTTGGCACTAGCGGGATCAGGTGATACGCAGTATTTT. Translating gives CASSLALAGSGDTQYF.

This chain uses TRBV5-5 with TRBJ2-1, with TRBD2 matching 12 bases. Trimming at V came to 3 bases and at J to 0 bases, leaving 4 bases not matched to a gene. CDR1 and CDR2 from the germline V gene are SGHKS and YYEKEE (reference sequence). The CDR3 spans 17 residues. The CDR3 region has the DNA TGTGCCAGCAGCTCGACTAGCGGGAGTCCCTCCTACAATGAGCAGTTCTTC. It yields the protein CASSSTSGSPSYNEQFF.

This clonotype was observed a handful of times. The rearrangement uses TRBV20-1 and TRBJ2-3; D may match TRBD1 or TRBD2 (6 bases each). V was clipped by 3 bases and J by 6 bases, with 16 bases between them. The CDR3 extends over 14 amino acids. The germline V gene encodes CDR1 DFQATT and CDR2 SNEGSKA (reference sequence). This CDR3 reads CSASLGGPPDTQYF. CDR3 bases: TGCAGTGCTAGTCTCGGGGGCCCCCCGGATACGCAGTATTTT.